A single sample gave rise to the 17 T cell receptor beta chains below, sequenced in a study of spatial heterogeneity in lung cancer. Time point given: sample taken at primary tumor resection. Via MiXCR, TCRdb re-called the 5' RACE reads, giving one row per CDR3 protein. The table has some 16,000 distinct CDR3 sequences, about 3.9% seen once. Sequencing was performed on normal lung tissue next to the tumor, taken at surgery. The receptors were sampled from a male donor with early-stage non-small cell lung cancer.

This clonotype was detected ten times or more. This beta chain appears as a stray read in a library generated for alpha chains; its size is not informative. The chain has TRBV9 and TRBJ1-4; 7 nucleotides agree with TRBD1. With 4 bases clipped from V and 7 bases from J, the junction kept 7 bases outside the gene matches. Germline V gene sequence: CDR1 SGDLS, CDR2 YYNGEE. This CDR3 has 14 residues. CDR3 amino acids: CASSTSGTAEKLFF. DNA of the CDR3: TGTGCCAGCAGCACCTCCGGGACAGCTGAAAAACTGTTTTTT.

In this sample, this clonotype turned up many times. This beta chain was picked up by a library intended for alpha chains and is off target, so its count carries little meaning. This chain joins TRBV5-1 and TRBJ1-1, with D maybe TRBD1 (5 bases). This CDR3 region has 14 residues. The germline V gene encodes CDR1 SGHRS and CDR2 YFSETQ. Deletions cut 4 bases from V and 2 bases from J, with 12 bases between. CDR3: CASSGTAYNTEAFF. CDR3 nucleotides: TGCGCCAGCAGCGGGACTGCTTATAACACTGAAGCTTTCTTT.

This clonotype was seen many times. This beta chain slipped into a library made for alpha chains as a stray read, so its size is not meaningful. The chain uses TRBV11-2 and TRBJ1-1; no definite D call. CDR1 SGHAT and CDR2 FQNNGV come from the germline V gene. The CDR3 is 14 residues long. V shed 3 bases and J shed 0 bases, with 8 bases lying between them. The CDR3 is CASSLLAVNTEAFF. The CDR3 nucleotides are TGTGCCAGCAGCTTGTTAGCCGTGAACACTGAAGCTTTCTTT.

This clonotype has a count of ten or more. Within a library made for alpha chains, this beta chain is off target, and its count is uninformative. The chain links TRBV29-1 to TRBJ1-2; 7 bases match TRBD1. Germline V lookup: CDR1 SQVTM, CDR2 ANQGSEA. The CDR3 has 11 amino acids. Unmatched junction bases numbered 5, after V lost 7 bases and J lost 6 bases. CDR3 loop: CSGGGGNGYTF. In DNA, the CDR3 is TGCAGCGGGGGAGGGGGCAATGGCTACACCTTC.

This clonotype was counted at least ten times. This beta chain lies outside the target of a library built for alpha chains; its clone size means little. The chain recombines TRBV5-1 with TRBJ2-3; 10 nucleotides agree with TRBD1. The CDR3 runs to 16 residues. V gave up 4 bases and J gave up 3 bases; unmatched junction bases: 8. CDR1 is SGHRS and CDR2 is YFSETQ in the germline V gene. CDR3 protein: CASSLALGQGTDTQYF. DNA of the CDR3: TGCGCCAGCAGCCTCGCGCTGGGACAGGGGACAGATACGCAGTATTTT. Variable domain in full (rest from reference TRBV5-1 and TRBJ2-3): KAGVTQTPRYLIKTRGQQVTLSCSPISGHRSVSWYQQTPGQGLQFLFEYFSETQRNKGNFPGRFSGRQFSNSRSEMNVSTLELGDSALYLCASSLALGQGTDTQYFGPGTRLTVL.

This clonotype has a count of ten or more. The library was designed around alpha chains, so this beta chain is a stray read whose abundance carries little weight. The gene calls are TRBV20-1 and TRBJ2-1; D might be TRBD1 (6 bases). CDR1 DFQATT and CDR2 SNEGSKA come from the germline V gene (reference sequence). V shed 1 base and J shed 7 bases, with 17 bases lying between them. The CDR3 is 15 amino acids. CDR3 in amino acids: CSARVPGRTENEQFF. The DNA of the CDR3 is TGCAGTGCTAGAGTCCCGGGACGGACAGAGAATGAGCAGTTCTTC.

This clonotype has a count of ten or more. The library was prepared for alpha chains; this beta chain is a stray read, so its frequency means little. This sequence joins TRBV29-1 and TRBJ1-1; 8 bases agree with TRBD1. Germline V gene sequence: CDR1 SQVTM, CDR2 ANQGSEA. This CDR3 has 12 residues. The V and J ends lost 1 base and 10 bases, in that order; junction bases with no gene match: 5. This chain's CDR3 is CSVEVPGGRAFF. The CDR3 DNA is TGCAGCGTTGAAGTGCCAGGGGGCCGAGCTTTCTTT.

This clonotype appeared many times. As an off-target read in a library built for alpha chains, this beta chain has a frequency of little significance. The chain recombines TRBV12-3 or TRBV12-4 with TRBJ2-1; 7 nucleotides line up with TRBD1. The junction had 13 bases not matched to a gene; V was cut back by 6 bases and J by 5 bases. This CDR3 has 16 amino acids. CDR3 loop: CASSHQDRENNNEQFF. CDR3 sequence (DNA): TGTGCCAGCAGCCATCAAGACAGGGAAAATAACAATGAGCAGTTCTTC.

This clonotype was seen at least ten times. With the library built for alpha chains, this beta chain is off target and its frequency is not meaningful. The chain recombines TRBV6-2 or TRBV6-3 with TRBJ2-3; D is undetermined. Trimming stripped 0 bases from V and 7 bases from J, with 11 bases between. Germline CDR1 and CDR2: MNHEY and SVGEGT. The CDR3 runs 14 residues. The CDR3 loop reads CASSYSTRINTQYF. CDR3 DNA sequence: TGTGCCAGCAGTTACTCGACAAGGATCAATACGCAGTATTTT.

This clonotype was counted many times. This beta chain slipped into a library made for alpha chains as a stray read, so its size is not meaningful. This chain links TRBV11-2 with TRBJ2-5; D may be TRBD1 or TRBD2 (5 bases each). V was clipped by 5 bases and J by 2 bases, with 15 bases between them. Germline lookup yields CDR1 SGHAT and CDR2 FQNNGV. This CDR3 comprises 15 residues. CDR3 sequence reads: CASSLQGTVQETQYF. The CDR3 DNA sequence: TGTGCCAGCAGCCTACAAGGGACGGTTCAAGAGACCCAGTACTTC.

This clonotype has a count of ten or more. This beta chain is a stray read from a library made for alpha chains; its abundance is not meaningful. This rearrangement joins TRBV7-9 to TRBJ2-1, with TRBD2 matching 11 bases. V lost 4 bases to trimming and J lost 6 bases; unmatched junction nucleotides: 8. CDR1 and CDR2 from the germline V gene are SEHNR and FQNEAQ (reference sequence). The CDR3 loop spans 16 amino acids. CDR3 DNA sequence: TGTGCCAGCAGCTCCCAAGTCCTAGCGGGAGGCAATGAGCAGTTCTTC. Translated: CASSSQVLAGGNEQFF.

This clonotype was counted many times. This beta chain is a stray read from a library made for alpha chains; its abundance is not meaningful. The rearrangement uses TRBV29-1 and TRBJ2-7, with TRBD2 matching 7 bases. V dropped 1 base and J dropped 3; count of bases not matched to a gene: 9. CDR1 and CDR2 (germline): SQVTM, ANQGSEA. This CDR3 spans 15 amino acids. The chain's CDR3 is CSVEGGVGGLYEQYF. Written as DNA, the CDR3 is TGCAGCGTTGAAGGGGGAGTGGGAGGGCTCTACGAGCAGTACTTC.

This clonotype has ten or more counts. The library was prepared for alpha chains; this beta chain is a stray read, so its frequency means little. The CDR3 sequence: CAISDRATGQLNTEAFF. The CDR3 coding sequence is TGTGCCATCAGTGACCGGGCCACGGGACAGCTGAACACTGAAGCTTTCTTT. The V call is TRBV10-3, the J call TRBJ1-1; 7 bases are shared with TRBD1. From germline, CDR1 is ENHRY and CDR2 SYGVKD. The CDR3 contains 17 residues. V shed 3 bases, J shed 0 bases, and the junction held 10 bases outside the gene matches.

This clonotype was recorded many times. This beta chain is an off-target read within a library intended for alpha chains, so its frequency means little. The V and J genes are TRBV12-3 or TRBV12-4 and TRBJ2-3; 9 positions match TRBD2. J gave up 7 bases and V 9 bases, and 14 bases lay outside the gene matches. CDR3 length: 15 residues. The DNA of the CDR3 is TGTGCCAGTACTAGACTAGCGGAGGGGTCAAATACGCAGTATTTT. This encodes CASTRLAEGSNTQYF.

This clonotype was recorded many times. This beta chain lies outside the target of a library built for alpha chains; its clone size means little. This chain connects TRBV29-1 to TRBJ1-1; D remains ambiguous. The length of the CDR3 is 10 residues. The V end lost 4 bases, the J end lost 8 bases, and 8 bases lay between the germline ends. Germline V lookup: CDR1 SQVTM, CDR2 ANQGSEA. CDR3: CSVVGVEAFF. CDR3 sequence (DNA): TGCAGCGTTGTTGGGGTGGAAGCTTTCTTT.

This clonotype occurred many times. As an off-target read in a library built for alpha chains, this beta chain has a frequency of little significance. The chain couples TRBV29-1 to TRBJ2-1, with D unresolved. Germline V CDR1 and CDR2: SQVTM, ANQGSEA. V lost 7 bases to trimming and J lost 12 bases, with 13 bases between them. The CDR3 is 10 residues long. CDR3 nucleotides: TGCAGCGCCGAATCTAGTGGGCAGTTCTTC. It is translated as CSAESSGQFF.

This clonotype showed up many times. Because this beta chain is a stray read in a library intended to capture alpha chains, its abundance should not be given much weight. This chain uses TRBV12-3 or TRBV12-4 with TRBJ1-2, with 7 bases matching TRBD1. This CDR3 region has 15 residues. V lost 5 bases to trimming and J lost 3 bases; unmatched junction nucleotides: 9. CDR3 bases: TGTGCCAGCAGTCCCACGGTAGGGACAGACTATGGCTACACCTTC. This encodes CASSPTVGTDYGYTF.